The 25 T cell receptor beta chains presented below share a single source sample, sequenced in a study of shared clonotypes between healthy human individuals. Naive CD8 cells were CD45RO-negative, positively selected for CCR7, excluding terminally differentiated effector memory CD45RA+ cells. Sequencing used immunoSEQ multiplex PCR; TCRdb keeps in-frame clones, though not all of them. The data show about 2.1 million clones, just under 95% seen once. Sequenced input: naive CD8+ T cells from PBMCs. The receptors derive from a man aged 18-30 years in good health. Some clones in this sample may be carry-over from other donors' samples.

The sample holds one count of this clone. V is TRBV7-3 and J is TRBJ2-2; 7 positions agree with TRBD1. V gave up 5 bases and J gave up 0 bases; unmatched junction bases: 6. This CDR3 region has 16 residues. CDR1 is SGHTA and CDR2 is FQGTGA in the germline V gene. CDR3 sequence reads: CASSAWGTANTGELFF. In DNA form, the CDR3 reads TGTGCCAGCAGCGCCTGGGGGACAGCGAACACCGGGGAGCTGTTTTTT. The full variable domain, rest sourced from reference TRBV7-3 and TRBJ2-2, is GAGVSQTPSNKVTEKGKYVELRCDPISGHTALYWYRQSLGQGPEFLIYFQGTGAADDSGLPNDRFFAVRPEGSVSTLKIQRTERGDSAVYLCASSAWGTANTGELFFGEGSRLTVL.

The CDR3 region is CASHYWGGGESEAFF. CDR3 bases: TGTGCCAGCCATTATTGGGGAGGGGGCGAAAGTGAAGCTTTCTTT. This sequence joins TRBV18 and TRBJ1-1, with 7 nucleotides matching TRBD1. The trim removed 8 bases at V and 7 bases at J, leaving 16 bases unmatched. The germline gives CDR1 KGHSH, CDR2 LQKENI. The CDR3 has 15 residues. Supplemented by reference TRBV18 and TRBJ1-1, the full variable domain reads NAGVMQNPRHLVRRRGQEARLRCSPMKGHSHVYWYRQLPEEGLKFMVYLQKENIIDESGMPKERFSAEFPKEGPSILRIQQVVRGDSAAYFCASHYWGGGESEAFFGQGTRLTVV.

The CDR3: CASSIVQGPPYEQYF. The CDR3 nucleotides read TGTGCCAGTAGTATAGTTCAGGGGCCCCCCTACGAGCAGTACTTC. The rearrangement joins TRBV19 to TRBJ2-7; possibly TRBD1 for D (6 bases). Deletions cut 1 base from V and 2 bases from J, with 12 bases between. Germline values: CDR1 LNHDA, CDR2 SQIVND (reference sequence). The CDR3 length is 15 residues.

The chain links TRBV5-1 to TRBJ1-1; 10 nucleotides align to TRBD1. Germline V gene data show CDR1 as SGHRS and CDR2 as YFSETQ. Trimming at V came to 3 bases and at J to 6 bases, leaving 2 bases not matched to a gene. This CDR3 comprises 13 residues. In DNA, the CDR3 is TGCGCCAGCAGCTGGGGGACAGGGGCTGAAGCTTTCTTT. Amino acid sequence: CASSWGTGAEAFF. The variable domain in full, completed from reference TRBV5-1 and TRBJ1-1, reads KAGVTQTPRYLIKTRGQQVTLSCSPISGHRSVSWYQQTPGQGLQFLFEYFSETQRNKGNFPGRFSGRQFSNSRSEMNVSTLELGDSALYLCASSWGTGAEAFFGQGTRLTVV.

The gene calls are TRBV15 and TRBJ2-1; 7 bases match TRBD2. Germline CDR1 is LNHNV and CDR2 is YYDKDF (reference sequence). The CDR3 totals 15 residues. V trimming: 3 bases; J trimming: 3 bases; junction bases outside the gene matches: 5. Here the CDR3 reads CATSRGGTNYNEQFF. CDR3 sequence (DNA): TGTGCCACCAGCAGGGGGGGGACTAACTACAATGAGCAGTTCTTC.

The chain combines TRBV7-9 with TRBJ2-7; the D call may be TRBD1 or TRBD2 (5 bases each). Germline V lookup: CDR1 SEHNR, CDR2 FQNEAQ (reference sequence). This CDR3 has 15 residues. Trimming took off 5 bases at V and 1 base at J, with 15 bases between the two ends. CDR3 protein: CASSPRDGHSYEQYF. The DNA for the CDR3 is TGTGCCAGCAGCCCAAGGGACGGACATTCCTACGAGCAGTACTTC.

The CDR3 sequence is CASSLLGQGLQPQHF. The DNA of the CDR3 is TGTGCCAGCAGTTTATTAGGACAGGGTCTTCAGCCCCAGCATTTT. The rearrangement joins TRBV28 to TRBJ1-5; 8 bases agree with TRBD1. Germline-derived CDR1 and CDR2 are MDHEN and SYDVKM. Unmatched junction bases numbered 5, after V lost 1 base and J lost 6 bases. The CDR3 has 15 residues.

In the case of this clone: The sample carries other DNA sequences with the same CDR3. The V call is TRBV5-6, the J call TRBJ2-6; D gene unclear. CDR1 and CDR2 (germline): SGHDT, YYEEEE. With 0 bases removed from V and 4 bases from J, the gap between germline ends came to 5 bases. The CDR3 has 14 residues. CDR3 residues: CASSLVSGANVLTF. The DNA for the CDR3 is TGTGCCAGCAGCTTGGTCTCCGGGGCCAACGTCCTGACTTTC.

This clone came up a few times. In DNA, the CDR3 is TGTGCCAGCAGCCTAACGACGTCCTACGAGCAGTACTTC. Translating gives CASSLTTSYEQYF. V and J are TRBV28 and TRBJ2-7, with unresolved D. Trimming stripped 6 bases from V and 1 base from J, with 10 bases between. The CDR3 covers 13 residues. CDR1 and CDR2 (germline): MDHEN, SYDVKM.

Only a few counts were recorded for this clone. The V and J genes are TRBV6-1 and TRBJ1-5; 11 nucleotides align to TRBD1. The V gene end was trimmed by 4 bases and the J gene end by 4 bases; junction bases not matched to a gene: 3. Germline V gene sequence: CDR1 MNHNS, CDR2 SASEGT. CDR3 length equals 15 residues. The CDR3 nucleotides read TGTGCCAGCAGTGTGGACAGGGGGCGAAATCAGCCCCAGCATTTT. Amino acids: CASSVDRGRNQPQHF.

The chain joins TRBV11-2 to TRBJ2-1; perhaps TRBD2 as D (6 bases). Germline V gives CDR1 SGHAT, CDR2 FQNNGV. V was cut by 4 bases and J by 10 bases, with 14 bases left in between. The CDR3 consists of 13 residues. The CDR3 region has the DNA TGTGCCAGCAGCTGGGGGGAGAGGGGAGAGCAGTTCTTC. This codes for CASSWGERGEQFF.

The chain couples TRBV6-1 to TRBJ1-1, with 7 bases lining up with TRBD1. Germline assignment: CDR1 MNHNS and CDR2 SASEGT. The CDR3 length is 15 residues. The V and J ends lost 4 bases and 5 bases, in that order; junction bases with no gene match: 10. CDR3 region: CASSARRQGSTEAFF. CDR3 in DNA: TGTGCCAGCAGTGCAAGAAGACAGGGTTCAACTGAAGCTTTCTTT.

This chain joins TRBV29-1 and TRBJ1-2; the D gene is possibly TRBD1 (5 bases). Germline V gives CDR1 SQVTM, CDR2 ANQGSEA. The CDR3 is made up of 14 amino acids. Trimming stripped 5 bases from V and 0 bases from J, with 13 bases between. The CDR3 sequence is CSVPGVTSNYGYTF. The CDR3 DNA reads TGCAGCGTTCCGGGGGTGACTTCTAACTATGGCTACACCTTC.

The chain employs TRBV7-2 and TRBJ2-1, with unresolved D. The length of the CDR3 is 14 residues. The V end lost 5 bases, the J end lost 0 bases, and 8 bases lay between the germline ends. Germline V gene lookup returns CDR1 SGHTA and CDR2 FQGNSA. In DNA, the CDR3 is TGTGCCAGCAGCCCTCGTAGCTCCTACAATGAGCAGTTCTTC. It yields the protein CASSPRSSYNEQFF.

The rearrangement links TRBV19 to TRBJ2-2; 7 nucleotides align to TRBD1. The CDR3 totals 15 residues. In germline, CDR1 is LNHDA, CDR2 SQIVND (reference sequence). V was pared by 6 bases and J by 4 bases, with 8 bases of the junction left unmatched. CDR3 amino acids: CASSDATGSTGELFF. CDR3 coding DNA: TGTGCCAGTAGCGACGCGACAGGGTCCACCGGGGAGCTGTTTTTT.

This sequence joins TRBV10-1 and TRBJ2-3, with D perhaps TRBD2 (6 bases). V gave up 11 bases and J gave up 3 bases, with 15 bases separating them. Per germline, CDR1 WNHNN and CDR2 SYGVQD (reference sequence). This CDR3 contains 13 residues. In DNA form, the CDR3 reads TGCGCCCCGCCGGGGGAGGCAACAGATACGCAGTATTTT. It codes for CAPPGEATDTQYF.

This chain uses TRBV28 with TRBJ1-5, with 7 positions matching TRBD1. V lost 6 bases and J lost 5; bases outside the gene matches: 10. The CDR3 has 15 amino acids. Germline loops: CDR1 MDHEN, CDR2 SYDVKM. CDR3 sequence (DNA): TGTGCCAGCAGATATATTACTGGGACAGATCAGCCCCAGCATTTT. Encoded protein: CASRYITGTDQPQHF.

The chain combines TRBV15 with TRBJ2-7, with D possibly being TRBD2 (6 bases). V lost 4 bases, J lost 0 bases, and 16 bases lay in between. Looked up from germline, CDR1 is LNHNV and CDR2 is YYDKDF (reference sequence). The CDR3 runs 16 residues. CDR3 sequence: CATSKNYGSSSYEQYF. In nucleotides, the CDR3 is TGTGCCACCAGCAAGAACTACGGGAGCAGCTCCTACGAGCAGTACTTC.

This clone was observed a single time. This chain uses TRBV6-4 with TRBJ2-5; the D is unclear. The V gene's germline CDR1 is MRHNA and CDR2 SNTAGT. V gave up 6 bases and J gave up 7 bases, with 18 bases separating them. CDR3 length: 14 residues. The CDR3 here is CASRGDGPRRTQYF. The CDR3 DNA reads as TGTGCCAGCAGAGGCGACGGCCCCCGGAGGACCCAGTACTTC.

On this clone itself: The sample carries other DNA sequences with the same CDR3. The chain recombines TRBV4-1 with TRBJ1-3, with unresolved D. Trimming cost V 0 bases and J 2 bases, with 11 bases left between them. From germline, CDR1 is MGHRA and CDR2 YSYEKL. CDR3 length: 16 amino acids. DNA of the CDR3: TGCGCCAGCAGCCAAGATGGAGAAGGGACTGGAAACACCATATATTTT. This codes for CASSQDGEGTGNTIYF.

The genes are TRBV9 and TRBJ2-3, with 7 bases that match TRBD2. Germline loops: CDR1 SGDLS, CDR2 YYNGEE. V lost 0 bases, J lost 0 bases, and 4 bases stayed unmatched. The CDR3 extends over 16 amino acids. In nucleotides, the CDR3 is TGTGCCAGCAGCGTAGGGGCGGGAGCTAGCACAGATACGCAGTATTTT. Protein product: CASSVGAGASTDTQYF.

The gene calls are TRBV6-5 and TRBJ2-5; D gene uncertain. The V gene lost 8 bases and the J gene lost 5 bases, with 18 bases spanning the gap. Germline loops: CDR1 MNHEY, CDR2 SVGAGI. There are 14 residues in the CDR3. In DNA, the CDR3 is TGTGCCAGCGGGCAGACCTACTCTCCGGAGACCCAGTACTTC. Translating gives CASGQTYSPETQYF.

This chain uses TRBV6-1 with TRBJ2-1; no definite D call. Germline CDR1 reads MNHNS; CDR2 reads SASEGT. Trimming cost V 6 bases and J 4 bases, with 10 bases left between them. This CDR3 is 13 amino acids long. CDR3 coding DNA: TGTGCCAGCAGGGGAACAGCATACAATGAGCAGTTCTTC. Translation: CASRGTAYNEQFF.

V gene TRBV27 combines with J gene TRBJ2-7; a possible D gene is TRBD1 (6 bases). CDR1 and CDR2 (germline): MNHEY, SMNVEV (reference sequence). The CDR3 loop spans 14 amino acids. V was shortened by 3 bases and J by 7 bases, with 16 bases between the two germline ends. The CDR3 here is CASSFVWGPPEQYF. In DNA form, the CDR3 reads TGTGCCAGCAGTTTTGTTTGGGGGCCTCCGGAGCAGTACTTC.

The V call is TRBV11-2, the J call TRBJ1-1, with 9 positions matching TRBD1. The CDR3 totals 18 residues. The junction had 20 bases not matched to a gene; V was cut back by 1 base and J by 11 bases. In germline, CDR1 is SGHAT, CDR2 FQNNGV. In DNA, the CDR3 is TGTGCCAGCAGCTTAGGGCCCGGGACAGGGACAGTCAATCCTAGGGCTTTCTTT. Translating gives CASSLGPGTGTVNPRAFF.